Listed below are T cell receptor beta chains from one sample, sequenced in a study of a mutant IDH1 vaccine in newly diagnosed glioma. Some clones are missing from TCRdb's copy, which holds only in-frame ones; the method was immunoSEQ multiplex PCR. This table holds roughly 50,000 clones, more than 60% found once. These receptors' antigens are unknown. The sequences come from PBMCs, collected from a glioma patient whose treatment included an IDH1 peptide vaccine. The receptors shown here come from a man aged 40-49 years with glioma. The CDR3 runs from the conserved cysteine through the conserved F or W. Fields, in order: clone size, J gene, V gene, D gene, CDR3 protein, CDR3 DNA. A D gene is named only where the DNA matches it firmly. Clone sizes are given selectively: once, few, many, or a class where the clone is expanded.

-,TRBJ1-2,TRBV19,-,CASSIGNMMVNRGYTF,TGTGCCAGTAGTATCGGAAATATGATGGTAAACCGGGGCTACACCTTC
-,TRBJ1-4,TRBV5-6,-,CASSKVPTVGNEKLFF,TGTGCCAGCAGCAAAGTCCCGACTGTAGGAAATGAAAAACTGTTTTTT
-,TRBJ2-2,TRBV9,-,CASSVTGRLVSAGELFF,TGTGCCAGCAGCGTAACCGGCCGCCTTGTTTCGGCCGGGGAGCTGTTTTTT
-,TRBJ1-6,TRBV9,-,CASKRGDSPLHF,TGTGCCAGCAAGAGAGGTGATTCACCCCTCCACTTT
few,TRBJ2-5,TRBV18,TRBD1,CASSLGQKETQYF,TGTGCCAGCTCACTGGGACAGAAAGAGACCCAGTACTTC
-,TRBJ1-3,TRBV5-5,-,CASSQDSSSGNTIYF,TGTGCCAGCAGCCAAGACAGCAGCTCTGGAAACACCATATATTTT
-,TRBJ2-2,TRBV7-9,-,CASSWGGGNTGELFF,TGTGCCAGCAGCTGGGGAGGGGGAAACACCGGGGAGCTGTTTTTT
-,TRBJ1-2,TRBV5-6,TRBD1,CASRLVGTGGYTF,TGTGCCAGCAGATTAGTGGGGACAGGTGGCTACACCTTC
once,TRBJ1-5,TRBV6-4,-,CASSDSRDVIQPQHF,TGTGCCAGCAGTGACTCCCGGGACGTAATTCAGCCCCAGCATTTT
-,TRBJ1-2,TRBV5-1,-,CASSTTGGGYTF,TGCGCCAGCAGCACCACAGGCGGGGGCTACACCTTC
-,TRBJ2-1,TRBV5-1,-,CASSLVTGRYNEQFF,TGCGCCAGCAGCTTGGTCACAGGGAGATACAATGAGCAGTTCTTC
-,TRBJ1-6,TRBV7-9,-,CASSQGRGTYNSPLHF,TGTGCCAGCAGCCAAGGGCGCGGAACTTATAATTCACCCCTCCACTTT
-,TRBJ2-7,TRBV18,-,CASSPIQGGYEQYF,TGTGCCAGCTCACCAATCCAGGGAGGCTACGAGCAGTACTTC
once,TRBJ1-6,TRBV2,-,CASRRGPGNSPLHF,TGTGCCAGCCGAAGGGGCCCTGGTAATTCACCCCTCCACTTT
-,TRBJ1-5,TRBV19,-,CATRAGGANQPQHF,TGTGCCACTCGAGCCGGGGGTGCCAATCAGCCCCAGCATTTT
-,TRBJ1-4,TRBV7-9,-,CASSFSTGGEKLFF,TGTGCCAGCAGCTTCTCCACAGGCGGGGAAAAACTGTTTTTT
few,TRBJ1-1,TRBV5-8,-,CASSLERRGVTEAFF,TGTGCCAGCAGCCTAGAACGCAGGGGAGTGACTGAAGCTTTCTTT
-,TRBJ1-1,TRBV6-5,-,CASLSSIDGGWAFF,TGTGCCAGCCTTTCATCGATAGACGGGGGGTGGGCTTTCTTT
few,TRBJ1-1,TRBV7-2,-,CASSRRLSNTEAFF,TGTGCCAGCAGCCGAAGACTCTCGAACACTGAAGCTTTCTTT
-,TRBJ2-5,TRBV25-1,-,CASSEYSGSQETQYF,TGTGCCAGCAGTGAATATTCCGGGAGCCAAGAGACCCAGTACTTC
-,TRBJ2-3,TRBV5-6,TRBD2,CASSTLTSVSTDTQYF,TGTGCCAGCAGCACCCTGACTAGCGTATCCACAGATACGCAGTATTTT
-,TRBJ1-3,TRBV19,-,CASTKGGLHSGNTIYF,TGTGCCAGTACCAAAGGCGGGCTTCACTCTGGAAACACCATATATTTT
-,TRBJ1-1,TRBV6-5,TRBD1,CASSEGTGWSEAFF,TGTGCCAGCAGCGAAGGGACAGGCTGGTCTGAAGCTTTCTTT
-,TRBJ1-1,TRBV7-8,TRBD1,CASSPSSSRGRTEAFF,TGTGCCAGCAGCCCTAGTAGCAGCAGGGGGCGGACTGAAGCTTTCTTT
-,TRBJ2-5,TRBV7-2,-,CASSLGDRPETQYF,TGTGCCAGCAGCTTAGGAGACAGACCAGAGACCCAGTACTTC
-,TRBJ2-7,TRBV6-6,-,CASRPPWDGYEQYF,TGTGCCAGCAGACCGCCTTGGGACGGCTACGAGCAGTACTTC
-,TRBJ2-7,TRBV14,-,CASSQGLGTYEQYF,TGTGCCAGCAGCCAAGGTTTAGGGACCTACGAGCAGTACTTC
-,TRBJ1-2,TRBV18,-,CASSPRQEIMSYTF,TGTGCCAGCTCACCGAGACAGGAAATAATGAGCTACACCTTC
-,TRBJ1-2,TRBV7-9,-,CASSTVDSGGYGYTF,TGTGCCAGCAGCACCGTGGACAGTGGAGGTTATGGCTACACCTTC
few,TRBJ1-1,TRBV10-3,-,CAISLQGPNTEAFF,TGTGCCATCAGTTTACAGGGACCCAACACTGAAGCTTTCTTT
-,TRBJ1-4,TRBV30,-,CAWSVGSFSNEKLFF,TGTGCCTGGAGTGTCGGCAGCTTCTCTAATGAAAAACTGTTTTTT
-,TRBJ1-1,TRBV4-1,TRBD1,CASSQEDWEDRENTEAFF,TGCGCCAGCAGCCAAGAGGATTGGGAGGACAGGGAGAACACTGAAGCTTTCTTT